Following are 19 T cell receptor beta chains from one sample sequenced in a study of early T cells in non-severe SARS-CoV-2 infection. TCRdb itself ran the 5' RACE reads through MiXCR, one entry per CDR3 protein. The sample holds some 50,000 distinct CDR3 sequences, 9.3% seen once. Specimen: whole blood. These TCRs come from an adult who was a healthcare worker with PCR-confirmed SARS-CoV-2 infection or an uninfected control (not recorded which).

The chain couples TRBV19 to TRBJ1-3; possible D gene TRBD1, 6 bases. Looked up from germline, CDR1 is LNHDA and CDR2 is SQIVND (reference sequence). V gave up 3 bases and J gave up 4 bases, with 10 bases separating them. The CDR3 runs 14 residues. CDR3: CASSISQGGNTIYF. DNA for the CDR3: TGTGCCAGTAGTATTTCACAGGGAGGAAACACCATATATTTT.

As regards this clonotype: A much bigger clone sits one base away, suggesting this may be a read error. This chain links TRBV30 with TRBJ2-1; tentatively, D is TRBD1 (5 bases). The CDR3 contains 12 residues. CDR1 and CDR2 from the germline V gene are GTSNPN and SVGIG (reference sequence). The CDR3 loop reads CGWTLGDNEQFF. CDR3 in DNA: TGTGGCTGGACCTTAGGGGACAATGAGCAGTTCTTC.

This clonotype was observed at least ten times. The V call is TRBV12-3 or TRBV12-4, the J call TRBJ2-7; 10 nucleotides line up with TRBD2. V dropped 3 bases and J dropped 4; count of bases not matched to a gene: 3. The CDR3 loop spans 14 amino acids. CDR3 protein: CASSFGLAEYEQYF. The CDR3 DNA follows: TGTGCCAGCAGTTTCGGACTAGCGGAGTACGAGCAGTACTTC.

The table lists this clonotype with many counts. The chain uses TRBV4-1 and TRBJ2-7, with 9 bases matching TRBD1. The CDR3 consists of 15 residues. The J segment lost 5 bases and the V segment lost 0 bases, leaving 5 bases of the junction unmatched. Germline-derived CDR1 and CDR2 are MGHRA and YSYEKL. The CDR3 coding sequence is TGCGCCAGCAGCCAAGAAATTACAGGGGGCAACGAGCAGTACTTC. It translates to CASSQEITGGNEQYF.

This sequence joins TRBV12-3 or TRBV12-4 and TRBJ1-5; 9 bases map to TRBD1. CDR3 length: 16 residues. The V gene end was trimmed by 5 bases and the J gene end by 2 bases; junction bases not matched to a gene: 7. The CDR3 loop reads CASSPGQGWGNQPQHF. DNA of the CDR3: TGTGCCAGCAGTCCGGGACAGGGTTGGGGCAATCAGCCCCAGCATTTT.

This clonotype was found a few times. The chain couples TRBV20-1 to TRBJ2-5; the D is unclear. CDR3 length: 12 amino acids. Per germline, CDR1 DFQATT and CDR2 SNEGSKA (reference sequence). V was pared by 6 bases and J by 3 bases, with 11 bases between. The CDR3 loop reads CSAPSPEETQYF. The CDR3 nucleotides read TGCAGTGCGCCATCCCCGGAAGAGACCCAGTACTTC.

This clonotype was recorded many times. The chain employs TRBV28 and TRBJ1-1; perhaps TRBD1 as D (5 bases). There are 14 residues in the CDR3. Trimming left V 8 bases short and J 3 bases short, with 16 bases between. Germline V lookup: CDR1 MDHEN, CDR2 SYDVKM. For the CDR3, the DNA is TGTGCCAGCTTAACGGGGCCTAGGGACACTGAAGCTTTCTTT. Its translation: CASLTGPRDTEAFF.

This clonotype was seen at least ten times. The chain has TRBV20-1 and TRBJ2-5; D may be TRBD2 (6 bases). Trimming cost V 4 bases and J 4 bases, with 13 bases left between them. CDR1 is DFQATT and CDR2 is SNEGSKA in the germline V gene (reference sequence). This CDR3 comprises 13 residues. The CDR3 here is CSATLSGGETQYF. The CDR3 DNA reads TGCAGTGCTACCCTCTCCGGGGGAGAGACCCAGTACTTC.

This clonotype was seen many times. V and J are TRBV2 and TRBJ1-5; D is unclear. The CDR3 covers 14 residues. Looked up from germline, CDR1 is SNHLY and CDR2 is FYNNEI. Trimming removed 7 bases at V and 0 bases at J, with 10 bases between. CDR3 region: CASMTQLSNQPQHF. DNA of the CDR3: TGTGCCAGCATGACGCAGCTTAGCAATCAGCCCCAGCATTTT.

In its sample, this clonotype was seen many times. The CDR3 sequence is CSATHLPDRASGGYTF. The CDR3 DNA reads TGCAGTGCTACCCACCTCCCGGACAGGGCGTCCGGTGGCTACACCTTC. The chain is built from TRBV20-1 and TRBJ1-2; TRBD1 aligns across 8 bases. The CDR3 extends over 16 amino acids. Germline loops: CDR1 DFQATT, CDR2 SNEGSKA (reference sequence). The V gene end was trimmed by 4 bases and the J gene end by 7 bases; junction bases not matched to a gene: 17.

This clonotype occurred a few times. The V gene is TRBV9, the J gene TRBJ1-1; D gene uncertain. CDR1 SGDLS and CDR2 YYNGEE come from the germline V gene. V was clipped by 4 bases and J by 1 base, with 14 bases between them. This CDR3 region has 15 residues. As DNA, the CDR3 is TGTGCCAGCAGCTCCTCCCCAGCAGGGAACACTGAAGCTTTCTTT. It yields the protein CASSSSPAGNTEAFF.

This chain joins TRBV27 and TRBJ2-7; D ambiguous. The CDR3 extends over 15 amino acids. Germline CDR1 and CDR2: MNHEY and SMNVEV (reference sequence). The V end lost 3 bases, the J end lost 2 bases, and 14 bases lay between the germline ends. The CDR3 DNA sequence: TGTGCCAGCAGTTTGGGCAGCTCCAGAACCTACGAGCAGTACTTC. Encoded protein: CASSLGSSRTYEQYF.

The table lists this clonotype with many counts. This rearrangement joins TRBV18 to TRBJ1-2; D ambiguous. Germline lookup yields CDR1 KGHSH and CDR2 LQKENI. This CDR3 spans 13 amino acids. V gave up 4 bases and J gave up 2 bases, with 8 bases separating them. CDR3 sequence: CASSLTGNYGYTF. The CDR3 DNA is TGTGCCAGCTCACTAACCGGGAACTATGGCTACACCTTC.

The sample holds a few counts of this clonotype. The chain has TRBV24-1 and TRBJ2-3; a possible D gene is TRBD1 (6 bases). V lost 9 bases, J lost 2 bases, and 11 bases lay in between. This CDR3 is 13 amino acids long. Per germline, CDR1 KGHDR and CDR2 SFDVKD. The CDR3 spells CATGDISTDTQYF. The CDR3 DNA follows: TGTGCCACCGGGGACATATCCACAGATACGCAGTATTTT.

This clonotype has ten or more counts. The J gene is TRBJ1-5, the V gene TRBV4-1, with 9 bases lining up with TRBD1. CDR3 size: 15 residues. Trimming at V came to 4 bases and at J to 5 bases, leaving 6 bases not matched to a gene. Germline V lookup: CDR1 MGHRA, CDR2 YSYEKL. The CDR3 is CASSPSGQGYQPQHF. Written as DNA, the CDR3 is TGCGCCAGCAGCCCGTCGGGACAGGGCTATCAGCCCCAGCATTTT.

This clonotype has only a few counts. The chain employs TRBV3-1 and TRBJ2-1, with TRBD2 identical over 12 bases. Trimming at V came to 1 base and at J to 3 bases, leaving 4 bases not matched to a gene. Germline V gene lookup returns CDR1 LGHDT and CDR2 YNNKEL (reference sequence). The CDR3 sequence is 17 residues long. CDR3 sequence: CASSQGLAGVLYNEQFF. CDR3 nucleotide sequence: TGTGCCAGCAGCCAAGGACTAGCGGGGGTCCTCTACAATGAGCAGTTCTTC.

This clonotype was seen ten or more times. The V gene is TRBV7-2, the J gene TRBJ1-2; no firm D call. With 5 bases removed from V and 2 bases from J, the gap between germline ends came to 3 bases. The germline CDR1 and CDR2 sequences are SGHTA and FQGNSA. The CDR3 contains 11 residues. The CDR3 region has the DNA TGTGCCAGCAGCCTGAACTATGGCTACACCTTC. Protein: CASSLNYGYTF.

V usage is TRBV27 and J usage is TRBJ2-7, with TRBD1 as a possible D gene (5 bases). In germline, CDR1 is MNHEY, CDR2 SMNVEV (reference sequence). V shed 9 bases and J shed 6 bases, with 24 bases lying between them. The CDR3 sequence is 15 residues long. As DNA, the CDR3 is TGTGCCAGTCAACCCACTCCTTCGACAGTCACCGAGCAGTACTTC. Its translation is CASQPTPSTVTEQYF.

This clonotype was found a few times. CDR3 in amino acids: CASSRGQGAVEQFF. As DNA, the CDR3 is TGTGCCAGCTCCCGGGGACAGGGGGCGGTTGAGCAGTTCTTC. The rearrangement links TRBV18 to TRBJ2-1, with TRBD1 matching over 12 bases. CDR3 length equals 14 residues. Per germline, CDR1 KGHSH and CDR2 LQKENI. V lost 6 bases, J lost 9 bases, and 6 bases stayed unmatched. Variable domain in full (rest from reference TRBV18 and TRBJ2-1): NAGVMQNPRHLVRRRGQEARLRCSPMKGHSHVYWYRQLPEEGLKFMVYLQKENIIDESGMPKERFSAEFPKEGPSILRIQQVVRGDSAAYFCASSRGQGAVEQFFGPGTRLTVL.